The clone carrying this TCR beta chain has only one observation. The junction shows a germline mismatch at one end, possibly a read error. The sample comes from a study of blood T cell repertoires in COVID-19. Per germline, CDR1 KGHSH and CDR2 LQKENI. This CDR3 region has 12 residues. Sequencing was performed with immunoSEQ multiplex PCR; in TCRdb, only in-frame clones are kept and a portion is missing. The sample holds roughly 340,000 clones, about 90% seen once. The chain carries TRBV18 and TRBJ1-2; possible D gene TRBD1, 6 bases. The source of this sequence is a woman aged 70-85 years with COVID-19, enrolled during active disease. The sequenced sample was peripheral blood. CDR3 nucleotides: TGTGCCAGCTCATTTTCGGACAGCCCACTAAACTTC. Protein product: CASSFSDSPLNF.